This T cell receptor (beta chain) was documented in a study of identical twins. This clonotype has only a few counts. Antigen unknown. Study-wide results and caveats: The abundant beta clonotypes from cord blood had fewer insertions, and memory repertoires had none of this.

Each CDR3 protein gets one entry after TCRdb re-called the 5' RACE reads with MiXCR. The sample yields under 350,000 distinct CDR3 sequences, 8% to 9.5% seen once. The germline V gene encodes CDR1 SEHNR and CDR2 FQNEAQ (reference sequence). The CDR3 covers 17 residues. Germline trimming cut 8 bases from V and 0 bases from J; bases unmatched to any gene: 14. The same sample was also studied in work on yellow fever vaccine responses in identical twins. That paper states: On the reported evidence, twins' vaccine T cell responses seemed partly convergent and partly personalized.

The V gene is TRBV7-9, the J gene TRBJ1-2, with 8 bases aligning to TRBD1. Specimen: CD8+ T cells sorted from blood. The clonotype was recovered from a woman aged 18-29 years in good health. Here the CDR3 DNA reads TGTGCCAGCCTCCCCAGCACAGGGGGACAGACTAACTATGGCTACACCTTC. Translation gives CASLPSTGGQTNYGYTF.